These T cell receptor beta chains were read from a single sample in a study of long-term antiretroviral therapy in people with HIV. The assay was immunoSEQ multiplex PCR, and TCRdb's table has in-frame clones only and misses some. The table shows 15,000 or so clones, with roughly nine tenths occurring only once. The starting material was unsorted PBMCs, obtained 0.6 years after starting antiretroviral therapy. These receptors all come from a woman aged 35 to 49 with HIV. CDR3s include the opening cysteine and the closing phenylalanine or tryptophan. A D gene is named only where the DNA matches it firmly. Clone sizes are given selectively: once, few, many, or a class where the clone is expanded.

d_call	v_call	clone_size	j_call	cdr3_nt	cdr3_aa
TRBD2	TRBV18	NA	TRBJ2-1	TGTGCCAGCTCACCACCGGCGCGGGGGGCCAATGAGCAGTTCTTC	CASSPPARGANEQFF
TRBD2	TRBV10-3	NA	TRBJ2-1	TGTGCCATCAGCCCCACCATGGCGGGGGGAAACAATGAGCAGTTCTTC	CAISPTMAGGNNEQFF
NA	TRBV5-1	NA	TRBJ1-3	TGCGCCAGCAGCTTAACAGGGTCGATCTCTGGAAACACCATATATTTT	CASSLTGSISGNTIYF
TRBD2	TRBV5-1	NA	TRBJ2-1	TGCGCCAGCAGCTGGGCGGGGGGCGACTACAATGAGCAGTTCTTC	CASSWAGGDYNEQFF
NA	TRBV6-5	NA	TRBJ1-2	TGTGCCAGCAGGCAAATAGGGGAGGTCTATGGCTACACCTTC	CASRQIGEVYGYTF
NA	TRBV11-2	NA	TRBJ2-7	TGTGCCAGCAGCTTAGATCTTGGGTCCCTCTACGAGCAGTACTTC	CASSLDLGSLYEQYF
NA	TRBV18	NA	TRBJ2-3	TGTGCCAGCTCACCGGCGGACAGAACCACAGATACGCAGTATTTT	CASSPADRTTDTQYF
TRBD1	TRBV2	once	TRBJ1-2	TGTGCCAGCAGAGAGGACTCCGGGACAGGGGGCGGCTACACCTTC	CASREDSGTGGGYTF
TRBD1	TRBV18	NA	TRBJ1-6	TGTGCCAGCTCACCCCCCCAGGGGGCCGTTGGCTCCTATAATTCACCCCTCCACTTT	CASSPPQGAVGSYNSPLHF
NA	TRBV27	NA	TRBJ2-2	TGTGCCAGCAGTAAAGTTGACGGGGCGTACTTCGGGGAGCTGTTTTTT	CASSKVDGAYFGELFF
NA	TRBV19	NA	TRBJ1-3	TGTGCCAGTAGTATTTTCCCCCGACAGGCCACTGGAAACACCATATATTTT	CASSIFPRQATGNTIYF
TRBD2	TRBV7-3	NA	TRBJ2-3	TGTGCCAGCAGTGACGCGGGGGAGGGGACGGATACGCAGTATTTT	CASSDAGEGTDTQYF
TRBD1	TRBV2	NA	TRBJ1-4	TGTGCCAGCAGTCTGAGAAGGACAGGGACTCCTAATGAAAAACTGTTTTTT	CASSLRRTGTPNEKLFF
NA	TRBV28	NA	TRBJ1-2	TGTGCCAGCAGTCAGGGGTCGACTAACTATGGCTACACCTTC	CASSQGSTNYGYTF
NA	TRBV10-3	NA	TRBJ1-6	TGTGCCATCAGTGGGGACATCATTAATTCACCCCTCCACTTT	CAISGDIINSPLHF
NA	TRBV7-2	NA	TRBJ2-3	TGTGCCAGCAGCCCTAGCGCGGGCACAGATACGCAGTATTTT	CASSPSAGTDTQYF
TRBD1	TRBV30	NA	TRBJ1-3	TGTGCCTGGGGACAGGGACAAAAAAACACCATATATTTT	CAWGQGQKNTIYF
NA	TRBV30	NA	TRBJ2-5	TGTGCCTGGAGCCCTTCGGAGACCCAGTACTTC	CAWSPSETQYF
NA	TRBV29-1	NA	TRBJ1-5	TGCAGCGCCGGCGGGGGGGATCAGCCCCAGCATTTT	CSAGGGDQPQHF
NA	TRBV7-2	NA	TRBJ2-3	TGTGCCAGCAACCCTCGTAGCACAGATACGCAGTATTTT	CASNPRSTDTQYF
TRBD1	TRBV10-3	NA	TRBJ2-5	TGTGCCATCAGTGCGGGGACAGGGGGGGAGACCCAGTACTTC	CAISAGTGGETQYF
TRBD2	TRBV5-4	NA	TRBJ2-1	TGTGCCAGCAGCCTTAGCGGGGGGACCTACAATGAGCAGTTCTTC	CASSLSGGTYNEQFF
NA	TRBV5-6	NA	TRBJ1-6	TGTGCCAGCAGCGGAAGCGAGGGTCTATATAATTCACCCCTCCACTTT	CASSGSEGLYNSPLHF
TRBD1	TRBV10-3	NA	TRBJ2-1	TGTGCCATCAGTAAGGGACAGGGCGCGAATGAGCAGTTCTTC	CAISKGQGANEQFF
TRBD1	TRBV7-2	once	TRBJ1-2	TGTGCCAGCAGTTATGGACAGGGTTTTGGCTACACCTTC	CASSYGQGFGYTF
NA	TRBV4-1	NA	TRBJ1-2	TGCGCCAGCAGCCAAGTTGGTCAGAACTATGGCTACACCTTC	CASSQVGQNYGYTF
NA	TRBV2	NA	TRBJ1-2	TGTGCCAGCAGTGACAGGCTGAGGTATGGCTACACCTTC	CASSDRLRYGYTF
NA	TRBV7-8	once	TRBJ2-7	TGTGCCAGCAGCTTACGGAGGGAAAAACCCTACGAGCAGTACTTC	CASSLRREKPYEQYF
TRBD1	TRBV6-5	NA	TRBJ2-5	TGTGCCAGCAGTGTGACCTGGACAGGGGGAGAGACCCAGTACTTC	CASSVTWTGGETQYF
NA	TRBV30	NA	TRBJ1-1	TGTGCCTGGAGGTACGGGGCTGGGAGTACTGAAGCTTTCTTT	CAWRYGAGSTEAFF
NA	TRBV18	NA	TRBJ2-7	TGTGCCAGCTCACCAACGGCGTACGAGCAGTACTTC	CASSPTAYEQYF
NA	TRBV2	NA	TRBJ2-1	TGTGCCAGCAGTGGACAAGGGGCCAATGAGCAGTTCTTC	CASSGQGANEQFF
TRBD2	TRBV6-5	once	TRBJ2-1	TGTGCCACCAAAGCGGGGGGGGCCTACAATGAGCAGTTCTTC	CATKAGGAYNEQFF
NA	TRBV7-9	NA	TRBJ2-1	TGTGCCAGCAGCCCTTCCCTCGGGTCGTACAATGAGCAGTTCTTC	CASSPSLGSYNEQFF
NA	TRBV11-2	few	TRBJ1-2	TGTGCCAGCAGCTCCCATCGAGGGGAACTCACCTTC	CASSSHRGELTF
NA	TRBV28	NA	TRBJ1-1	TGTGCCAGCAGTTTATCGCTTGACGGGACTGAAGCTTTCTTT	CASSLSLDGTEAFF
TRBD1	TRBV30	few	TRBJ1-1	TGTGCCTGGAGACAGGGGGTTTCCACTGAAGCTTTCTTT	CAWRQGVSTEAFF
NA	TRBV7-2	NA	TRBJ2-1	TGTGCCAGCAGCTTATTTGGGGGGCAGGGCAATGAGCAGTTCTTC	CASSLFGGQGNEQFF
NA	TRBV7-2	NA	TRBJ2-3	TGTGCCAGCAGCTTCCCGGGAGCCACAGATACGCAGTATTTT	CASSFPGATDTQYF
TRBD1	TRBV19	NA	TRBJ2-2	TGTGCCAGTAGTATACTGGGACAGGGGGCCACCGGGGAGCTGTTTTTT	CASSILGQGATGELFF
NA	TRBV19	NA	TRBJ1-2	TGTGCCAGTACCCAGGCGGGGTCCCGATCTGGCTACACCTTC	CASTQAGSRSGYTF
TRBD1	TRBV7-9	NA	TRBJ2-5	TGTGCCAGCAGCCCCCAACGGACAGGACAAGAGACCCAGTACTTC	CASSPQRTGQETQYF
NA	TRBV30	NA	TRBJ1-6	TGTGCCTGGAGTTACAGGGCCCAGAGTTCACCCCTCCACTTT	CAWSYRAQSSPLHF
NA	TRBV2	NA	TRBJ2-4	TGTGCCAGCAAGGGGGCGGGGATAGCCAAAAACATTCAGTACTTC	CASKGAGIAKNIQYF
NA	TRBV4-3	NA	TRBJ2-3	TGCGCCAGCAGCCATGGGGGTAGCACAGATACGCAGTATTTT	CASSHGGSTDTQYF
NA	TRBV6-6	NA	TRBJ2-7	TGTGCCAGCAGCACAGCCTACGAGCAGTACTTC	CASSTAYEQYF
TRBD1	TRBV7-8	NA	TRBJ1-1	TGTGCCAGCAGCCTAAGGACAGGGGTTAACACTGAAGCTTTCTTT	CASSLRTGVNTEAFF
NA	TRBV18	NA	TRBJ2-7	TGTGCCAGCTCACCGCAGGTGTACGAGCAGTACTTC	CASSPQVYEQYF
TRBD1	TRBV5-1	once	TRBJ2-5	TGCGCCAGCAGCGGCGGGACAGGTATAGGGGAGACCCAGTACTTC	CASSGGTGIGETQYF
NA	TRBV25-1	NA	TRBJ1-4	TGTGCCAGCAGTGAATCAAGATGGGGGAGGAGCGAAAAACTGTTTTTT	CASSESRWGRSEKLFF
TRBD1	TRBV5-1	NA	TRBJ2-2	TGCGCCAGCAGCCGCTCAGGGGGAACGGACACCGGGGAGCTGTTTTTT	CASSRSGGTDTGELFF
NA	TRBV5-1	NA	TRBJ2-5	TGCGCCAGCAGCTTGGGTCAGGGAGAAGAGACCCAGTACTTC	CASSLGQGEETQYF
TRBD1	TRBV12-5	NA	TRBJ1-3	TGTGCTAGTGGTTTGGACCCTTCTTTTAATCAGATCCGGGACAGGGGGTCTGCTGGAAACACCATATATTTT	CASGLDPSFNQIRDRGSAGNTIYF
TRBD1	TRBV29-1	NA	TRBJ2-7	TGCAGCGTTGCAAGGGACAGGGACGAGCAGTACTTC	CSVARDRDEQYF
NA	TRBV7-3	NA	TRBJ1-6	TGTGCCAGCAGCTTAATAGGCCAGGGTGGGTCACCCCTCCACTTT	CASSLIGQGGSPLHF
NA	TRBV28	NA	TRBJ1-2	TGTGCCAGCAGTTCTGGGGAGTCTTTTAACTATGGCTACACCTTC	CASSSGESFNYGYTF
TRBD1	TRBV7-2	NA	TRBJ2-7	TGTGCCAGCAGCTGGGACAGGGATCGAGTCTACGAGCAGTACTTC	CASSWDRDRVYEQYF
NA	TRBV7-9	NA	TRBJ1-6	TGTGCCAGCAGCCCCCTAATCTCACAGGCGGTCCATAATTCACCCCTCCACTTT	CASSPLISQAVHNSPLHF
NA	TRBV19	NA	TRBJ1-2	TGTGCCAGTAGTAGAGATACGGACTATGGCTACACCTTC	CASSRDTDYGYTF